What follows describes a single T cell receptor (beta chain). This clonotype was seen a few times. Its recognized antigen is unknown. Base qualities were left out, and no much larger clone turns up one base away. These data come from a study of blood T cells in healthy people across ages (dated by TCRdb to about 2015). At the level of the whole study: In model experiments, template switching captured about one uniquely barcoded TCR beta cDNA molecule for every two T cells. Age-related changes in TCR beta repertoire diversity were measured in the study by deep sequencing normalized with unique cDNA molecular identifiers. Donors were grouped into four age groups: young (average approximately 15 years), middle-aged (about 40), aged (about 60) and long-lived (around 82). To avoid experimental bias, donors of different ages were distributed randomly across sequencing lanes. Using the same blood draw, the study looked at two additional independent replicas of 1 million unique cDNA reads for two donors, one aged 18 to 30 and the other aged 80 or older.

The protocol used for the library was 5' RACE. These reads were obtained on an Illumina HiSeq 2500. A second PCR of 7 to 11 cycles was performed with a sample-barcoded 5' primer and a J-beta primer mix. A unique molecular identifier was introduced onto each TCR beta cDNA molecule by a template-switch 5' adaptor carrying 12 random nucleotides. Each sample yielded at least 3 million CDR3-containing paired-end reads. All of the RNA was converted into first-strand cDNA using the Mint cDNA synthesis kit, with a TRBC-specific oligonucleotide serving as the primer. All cDNA was treated with uracil-DNA glycosylase and then went through a first 18-cycle PCR with the universal primers M1SS and BC2_uni_R. For the original study's pipeline: For normalization, 1 million high-quality reads, each with a distinct molecular identifier, were randomly selected from each sample. Reads sharing molecular identifiers were discarded rather than binned into consensus sequences. MiTCR, with a Q25 quality threshold and the strictest error-elimination algorithm, was used for CDR3 identification, clonotype clustering and error correction. Lower-bound total TCR beta diversity was estimated with a nonparametric unseen species model using Euler transformation. Using fastp trimming at Q25 and MiXCR clonotype assembly, TCRdb reanalyzed the public sequencing data and kept in-frame beta chains. Each entry merges the rows of one CDR3 protein and shows their most common DNA and genes. What appears here as the V and J calls and clone size reflects TCRdb's work, not the paper's. The sample table holds 700,000 to 950,000 distinct CDR3 sequences, of which nearly 60% were seen once. Roughly 20% of the sample is held by the ten biggest clonotypes.

CDR1 and CDR2 were assigned from the germline V gene as SQVTM and ANQGSEA. V sheds 5 bases and J sheds 5 bases, leaving 10 bases between their ends. The CDR3 contains 11 residues, cysteine and phenylalanine counted. Here the CDR3 DNA is all that survives: 33 bases in frame from base 1. Systemically healthy Caucasian individuals from Russia, around 38 in total and aged about 6 to 95 years, were included as donors. Each donor gave about 9.2 milliliters of peripheral blood, drawn into EDTA-treated Vacutainer tubes. Ficoll-Paque density-gradient centrifugation was used to isolate PBMCs, with at least 6.5 million per sample. Total RNA was extracted from PBMCs with Trizol reagent, with at least 5 micrograms obtained per sample. For every donor, an aliquot of PBMCs went through flow cytometry to measure the percentages of naive CD45RAhigh/CD27high T cells. Paper-wide results and their limitations: The percentage of naive T cells measured by flow cytometry correlated strongly with observed TCR beta diversity. Since profiling was done on bulk unsorted PBMCs, naive and antigen-experienced compartments could not be conclusively compared. Estimates of total diversity based on one million sequenced T cells were regarded as lower bounds and as underestimates. Because donor CMV infection status was unknown, age-related changes in expanded clonotypes were potentially confounded. Observed TCR beta diversity per million T cells fell roughly linearly with age, and a significant reduction was already apparent by age around 40. Compared with the aged group, the long-lived group had more naive CD4+ T cells, fewer expanded clones and increased TCR diversity, suggesting age selection.

The sequence links TRBV29-1 to TRBJ2-7; possibly the D gene is TRBD2, per 6 matching bases. What was sequenced was blood. The sequence came from a man younger than 40 in good health. The CDR3 region has the sequence CSVSGGNEQYF. The DNA sequence is TGCAGCGTTTCCGGGGGTAACGAGCAGTACTTC.